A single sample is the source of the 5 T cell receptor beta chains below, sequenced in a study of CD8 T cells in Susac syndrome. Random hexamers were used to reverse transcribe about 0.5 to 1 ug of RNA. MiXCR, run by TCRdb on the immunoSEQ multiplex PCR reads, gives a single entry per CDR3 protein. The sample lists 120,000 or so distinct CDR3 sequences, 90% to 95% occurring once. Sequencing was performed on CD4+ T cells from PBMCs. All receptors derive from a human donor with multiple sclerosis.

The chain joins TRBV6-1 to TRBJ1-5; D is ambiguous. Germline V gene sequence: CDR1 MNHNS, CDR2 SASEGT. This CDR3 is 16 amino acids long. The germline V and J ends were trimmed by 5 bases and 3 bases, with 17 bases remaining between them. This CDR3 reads CASSRSRRETNQPQHF. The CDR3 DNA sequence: TGTGCCAGCAGTCGAAGCCGCCGGGAGACCAATCAGCCCCAGCATTTT.

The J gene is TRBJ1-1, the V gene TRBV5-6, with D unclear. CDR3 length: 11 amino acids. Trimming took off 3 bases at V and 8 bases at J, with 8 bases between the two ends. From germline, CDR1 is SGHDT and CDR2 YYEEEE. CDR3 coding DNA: TGTGCCAGCAGCTCTTACCACGAAGCTTTCTTT. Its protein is CASSSYHEAFF.

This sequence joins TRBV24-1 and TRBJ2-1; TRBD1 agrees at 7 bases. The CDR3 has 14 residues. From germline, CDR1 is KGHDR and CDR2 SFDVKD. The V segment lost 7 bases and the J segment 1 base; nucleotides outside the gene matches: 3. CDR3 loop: CATSQGESYNEQFF. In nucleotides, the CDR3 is TGTGCCACCAGCCAGGGGGAATCCTACAATGAGCAGTTCTTC.

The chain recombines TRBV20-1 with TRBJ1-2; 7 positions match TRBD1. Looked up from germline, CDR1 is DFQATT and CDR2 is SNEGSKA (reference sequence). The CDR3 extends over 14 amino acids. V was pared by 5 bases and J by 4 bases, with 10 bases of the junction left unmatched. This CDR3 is CSAWTGGASYGYTF. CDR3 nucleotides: TGCAGTGCTTGGACAGGAGGGGCTAGCTATGGCTACACCTTC.

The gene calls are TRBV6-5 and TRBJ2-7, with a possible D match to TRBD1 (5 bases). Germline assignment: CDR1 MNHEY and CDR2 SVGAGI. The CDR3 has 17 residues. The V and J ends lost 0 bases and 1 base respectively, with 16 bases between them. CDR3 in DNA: TGTGCCAGCAGTTACTCGATATGGCAGGGTATGTCCTACGAGCAGTACTTC. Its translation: CASSYSIWQGMSYEQYF.